This T cell receptor beta chain was captured by sequencing in a study of blood T cells in healthy people across ages. Researchers report isolating at least 6.5 million PBMCs per sample. Findings and limits, study-wide: A strong correlation was found between TCR beta diversity and the percentage of naive T cells. The recorded TCR beta diversity per million T cells decreased in a roughly linear manner with age.

For the second PCR, which ran for about 7 to 11 cycles, a sample-barcoded 5' primer and a J-beta primer mix were used. Researchers report that a template-switch adaptor with 12 random nucleotides tagged each cDNA molecule. A single record per CDR3 protein comes from TCRdb applying MiXCR to the 5' RACE reads. This sample has about 1.7 million distinct CDR3 sequences; under 30% occur once, and the top ten carry 7.7%. This clonotype was seen ten or more times. Antigen specificity is unknown. The CDR3 runs to 17 residues. Trimming left V 1 base short and J 5 bases short, with 20 bases between. The source is a woman between 25 and 40 years old in good health. The specimen was blood. The gene calls are TRBV12-3 or TRBV12-4 and TRBJ2-5; D possibly corresponds to TRBD1 (6 bases). CDR3 amino acids: CASSLEDRHRAWETQYF. CDR3 in DNA: TGTGCCAGCAGTTTAGAAGATAGACACAGGGCTTGGGAGACCCAGTACTTC.